A selection of T cell receptor beta chains follows, all from one sample in a study of blood T cell repertoires in COVID-19. TCRdb's table, derived via immunoSEQ multiplex PCR, lists solely in-frame clones and lacks some. Of approximately 140,000 clones in the sample, around 90% were seen once. The sample consisted of peripheral blood. These receptor sequences come from a woman aged 60 to 75 with active or convalescent COVID-19. The CDR3 runs from the conserved cysteine through the conserved F or W.

cdr3_aa: CASSTGLGRYNEQFF
v_call: TRBV19
j_call: TRBJ2-1

cdr3_aa: CASSQGTAGFSGANVLTF
v_call: TRBV4-3
j_call: TRBJ2-6

cdr3_aa: CASSLAGQGNQPQHF
v_call: TRBV7-8
j_call: TRBJ1-5

cdr3_aa: CAWQQGTNEKLFF
v_call: TRBV30
j_call: TRBJ1-4

cdr3_aa: CASSEAGTGFQPQHF
v_call: TRBV6-1
j_call: TRBJ1-5

cdr3_aa: CASSVTGAGNTEAFF
v_call: TRBV6-2/TRBV6-3
j_call: TRBJ1-1

cdr3_aa: CATKKGGAQYF
v_call: TRBV2
j_call: TRBJ2-5

cdr3_aa: CASSIDAGYYGYTF
v_call: TRBV19
j_call: TRBJ1-2

cdr3_aa: CASSLALSGSPLHF
v_call: TRBV4-3
j_call: TRBJ1-6

cdr3_aa: CASSQEAGRPQHF
v_call: TRBV3-1/TRBV3-2
j_call: TRBJ1-5

cdr3_aa: CASSPTPYSNQPQHF
v_call: TRBV18
j_call: TRBJ1-5

cdr3_aa: CASSLVRGAGNTEAFF
v_call: TRBV7-2
j_call: TRBJ1-1

cdr3_aa: CASSQDTRPVGNQPQHF
v_call: TRBV4-1
j_call: TRBJ1-5

cdr3_aa: CAILTGEGGNTIYF
v_call: TRBV10-3
j_call: TRBJ1-3

cdr3_aa: CASSIEGAGNTIYF
v_call: TRBV19
j_call: TRBJ1-3

cdr3_aa: CASSSGGSSPLHF
v_call: TRBV7-9
j_call: TRBJ1-6

cdr3_aa: CASSLYESYGYTF
v_call: TRBV12-3/TRBV12-4
j_call: TRBJ1-2

cdr3_aa: CASSNWNTEAFF
v_call: TRBV19
j_call: TRBJ1-1

cdr3_aa: CASSPGGGVPYEQYF
v_call: TRBV4-1
j_call: TRBJ2-7

cdr3_aa: CASSLTGTGETEAFF
v_call: TRBV7-3
j_call: TRBJ1-1

cdr3_aa: CASSQDRGNTEAFF
v_call: TRBV6-6
j_call: TRBJ1-1

cdr3_aa: CASSSDFQQYF
v_call: TRBV12-3/TRBV12-4
j_call: TRBJ2-3

cdr3_aa: CASRVAFDTGELFF
v_call: TRBV6-6
j_call: TRBJ2-2

cdr3_aa: CASRARTSGGETQYF
v_call: TRBV2
j_call: TRBJ2-5

cdr3_aa: CASSLESSAYEQYF
v_call: TRBV7-6
j_call: TRBJ2-7

cdr3_aa: CAISESRGSEKLFF
v_call: TRBV10-3
j_call: TRBJ1-4

cdr3_aa: CASSEQGDSGANVLTF
v_call: TRBV10-1
j_call: TRBJ2-6

cdr3_aa: CRPGGYTF
v_call: TRBV20-1
j_call: TRBJ1-2

cdr3_aa: CASSPGQGGYGYTF
v_call: TRBV3-1/TRBV3-2
j_call: TRBJ1-2

cdr3_aa: CASSPPGQGAHEQYF
v_call: TRBV18
j_call: TRBJ2-7

cdr3_aa: CATSDQAQETQYF
v_call: TRBV24-1
j_call: TRBJ2-5

cdr3_aa: CACPPQRGDTDTQYF
v_call: TRBV30
j_call: TRBJ2-3

cdr3_aa: CASSAWTGGTGELFF
v_call: TRBV5-8
j_call: TRBJ2-2

cdr3_aa: CASNKGATTSMAGYTF
v_call: TRBV19
j_call: TRBJ1-2

cdr3_aa: CASRGWTSGGAEETQYF
v_call: TRBV10-2
j_call: TRBJ2-5